This TCR beta chain was sequenced for a study of T-cell reconstitution after alpha-beta-depleted transplantation in children. The CDR3 extends over 15 amino acids. The germline V gene has CDR1 GTSNPN and CDR2 SVGIG (reference sequence). J was trimmed by 7 bases and V by 1 base; bases with no gene match: 4. As it was prepared, the TCRbeta library received unique molecular identifiers. TCRdb reprocessed the PCR reads via MiXCR and lists one record per CDR3 protein. The data show some 490,000 distinct CDR3 sequences, under 15% seen once. The sequenced sample was PBMCs from the stem cell graft donor, obtained from the stem cell graft. This receptor was identified in a human donor who donated a stem cell graft to a child with combined immunodeficiency. This rearrangement joins TRBV30 to TRBJ2-1, with 13 bases matching TRBD2. CDR3 residues: CAWSGTSGRVNEQFF. CDR3 DNA sequence: TGTGCCTGGAGTGGCACTAGCGGGAGGGTAAATGAGCAGTTCTTC.